The present entry profiles one T cell receptor (beta chain) with its context. What antigen it recognizes has not been identified. Base-call qualities are not available, and no considerably larger clone is one nucleotide away. Reading from cysteine to phenylalanine, the CDR3 counts 17 amino acids. Here the CDR3 DNA is all that survives: 51 bases in frame from base 1. V and J are truncated by 0 bases and 7 bases respectively, leaving an intervening sequence of 21 bases. CDR1 and CDR2, looked up from the germline V gene, are LGHNA and YSLEER. This sample is part of a study of T cells in tumors after PD-1 blockade (dated by TCRdb to about 2019). Study-wide context: Patients were excluded if they had prior checkpoint blockade, use of systemic immunosuppressants, or recent radiotherapy or other anti-cancer therapy within 4 weeks. To compare clonotypes in blood and tumor, bulk TCR sequencing was done on over nine peripheral blood samples taken from 4 or 5 patients. Peripheral blood samples averaged around 110,000 TCR templates (range roughly 22,000-260,000) and 35,000 to 40,000 unique clonotypes. Pembrolizumab 200 mg every 3 weeks or cemiplimab 350 mg every 2 weeks was administered to patients. Some patients also continued taking vismodegib 150 mg daily during anti-PD-1 treatment. The study performed paired single-cell RNA and TCR sequencing on site-matched tumors from BCC or SCC patients before and after anti-PD-1 therapy. RECIST version 1.1 was used to assess clinical response.

The sample's time point label, decoded: before anti-PD-1 therapy. For bulk TCRbeta sequencing, genomic DNA was extracted from tumor biopsies or peripheral blood, and input amounts ranged from roughly 550 ng to 6,004 ng. All patients had histologically proven advanced or metastatic basal or squamous cell carcinoma and were poor candidates for surgical resection. Of the approximately twelve patients making up the basal cell carcinoma cohort, about 8 underwent bulk tumor TCR sequencing. Deep TCRbeta sequencing was performed with the immunoSEQ platform. In the original analysis: For further analysis, only productive rearrangements were exported out of the immunoSEQ Analyzer. T cell phenotypes were assigned to bulk TCRbeta clonotypes by matching the clonotypes to single-cell RNA+TCR-seq clones with the same TCRbeta sequence. Using bulk TCR sequencing data, clone enrichment in tumor was calculated by dividing a clone's tumor frequency by the same clone's PBMC frequency. GLIPH was used to sort TCRs into specificity groups, which are clusters of distinct TCRs that likely recognize common antigens through shared CDR3 motifs. TCRdb provides this immuneACCESS table in a form limited to in-frame rearrangements. Some clones are lacking; in checked studies, under half of them reflect an unresolved V gene, and why the rest are absent is not known. The V and J calls and the clone size are those of that table, but D and trimming were determined from the DNA. This sample lists 30,000 to 40,000 clones; approximately 78% were detected once. Roughly 40% of the sample goes to the ten largest clones.

Here is what the overall study found, with its caveats: The source of novel T cell clones was not identified and could include lymphoid organs or rare unexpanded clones within the tumor or its periphery. Approximately 41% of TCR clonotypes from the tumor were detected in blood, and certain novel exhausted tumor clones were present in blood collected before treatment, which suggests recruitment from the periphery.

The TCR originated in a human donor with basal cell carcinoma. The chain links TRBV4-3 with TRBJ1-2, with no confidently assigned D gene. The starting material was PBMCs, obtained before anti-PD-1 treatment. In nucleotide form, the sequence is TGCGCCAGCAGCCAAGAGATAGGATCCGGGGAATGGGGTGGCTACACCTTC. Translation gives CASSQEIGSGEWGGYTF.